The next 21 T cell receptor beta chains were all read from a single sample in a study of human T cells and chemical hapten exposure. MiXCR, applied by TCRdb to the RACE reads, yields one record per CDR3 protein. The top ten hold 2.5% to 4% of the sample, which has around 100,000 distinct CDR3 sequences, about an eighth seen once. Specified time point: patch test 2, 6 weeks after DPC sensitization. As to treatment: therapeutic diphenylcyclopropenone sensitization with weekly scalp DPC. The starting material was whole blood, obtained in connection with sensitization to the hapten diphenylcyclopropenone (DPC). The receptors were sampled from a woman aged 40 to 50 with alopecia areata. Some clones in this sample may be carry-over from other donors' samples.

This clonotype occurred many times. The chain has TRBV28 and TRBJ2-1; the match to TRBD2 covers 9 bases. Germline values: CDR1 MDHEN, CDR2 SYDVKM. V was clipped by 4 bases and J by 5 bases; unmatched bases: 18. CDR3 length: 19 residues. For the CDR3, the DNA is TGTGCCAGCAGTTCTCCCTATAGGCTTAGCGGGAGTTCCCACAATGAGCAGTTCTTC. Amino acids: CASSSPYRLSGSSHNEQFF.

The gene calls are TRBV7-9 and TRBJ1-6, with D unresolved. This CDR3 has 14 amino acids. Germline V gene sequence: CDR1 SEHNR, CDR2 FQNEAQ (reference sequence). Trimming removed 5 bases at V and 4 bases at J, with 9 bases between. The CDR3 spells CASSLESYNSPLHF. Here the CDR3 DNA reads TGTGCCAGCAGCCTAGAAAGTTATAATTCACCCCTCCACTTT.

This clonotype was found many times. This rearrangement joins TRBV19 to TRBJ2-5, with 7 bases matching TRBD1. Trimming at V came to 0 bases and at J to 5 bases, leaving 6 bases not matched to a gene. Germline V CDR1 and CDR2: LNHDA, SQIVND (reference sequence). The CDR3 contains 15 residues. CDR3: CASSIDRTGVETQYF. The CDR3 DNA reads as TGTGCCAGTAGTATAGATCGGACAGGCGTGGAGACCCAGTACTTC.

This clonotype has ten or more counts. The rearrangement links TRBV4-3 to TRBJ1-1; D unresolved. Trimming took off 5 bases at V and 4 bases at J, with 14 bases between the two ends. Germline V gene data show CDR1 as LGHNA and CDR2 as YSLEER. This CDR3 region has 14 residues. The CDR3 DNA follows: TGCGCCAGCAGCGAAATAGGTTCTGGCACTGAAGCTTTCTTT. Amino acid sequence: CASSEIGSGTEAFF.

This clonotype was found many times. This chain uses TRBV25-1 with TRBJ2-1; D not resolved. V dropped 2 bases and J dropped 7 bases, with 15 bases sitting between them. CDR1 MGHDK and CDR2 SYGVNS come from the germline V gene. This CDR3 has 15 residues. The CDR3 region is CASSEARTQQNEQFF. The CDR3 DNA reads TGTGCCAGCAGTGAAGCCCGGACGCAGCAGAATGAGCAGTTCTTC.

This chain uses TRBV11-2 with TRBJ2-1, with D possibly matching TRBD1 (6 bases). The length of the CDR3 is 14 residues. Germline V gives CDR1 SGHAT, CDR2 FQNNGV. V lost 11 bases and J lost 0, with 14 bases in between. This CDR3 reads CASRGLSSYNEQFF. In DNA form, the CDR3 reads TGTGCCTCTAGGGGGTTGAGCTCCTACAATGAGCAGTTCTTC.

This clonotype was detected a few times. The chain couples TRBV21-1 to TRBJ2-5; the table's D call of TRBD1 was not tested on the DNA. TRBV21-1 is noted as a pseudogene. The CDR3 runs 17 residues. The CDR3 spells CASSKGAVRGSRETQYF. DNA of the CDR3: TGTGCCAGCAGCAAAGGAGCCGTCAGGGGAAGTCGAGAGACCCAGTACTTC.

CDR3 loop: CASSYSRGRVKFF. Written as DNA, the CDR3 is TGTGCCAGCAGTTACTCGAGAGGGAGGGTGAAGTTCTTC. The J gene is TRBJ2-1, the V gene TRBV6-5; 7 positions agree with TRBD2. This CDR3 is built from 13 residues. The V and J ends lost 0 bases and 14 bases, in that order; junction bases with no gene match: 7. The V gene's germline CDR1 is MNHEY and CDR2 SVGAGI.

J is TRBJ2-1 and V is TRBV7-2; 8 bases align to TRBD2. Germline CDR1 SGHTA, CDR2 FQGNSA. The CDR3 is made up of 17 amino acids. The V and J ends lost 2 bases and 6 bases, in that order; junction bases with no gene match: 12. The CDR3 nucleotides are TGTGCCAGCAGCTTATTTGGAGCGGGAGTCACGAGCAATGAGCAGTTCTTC. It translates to CASSLFGAGVTSNEQFF.

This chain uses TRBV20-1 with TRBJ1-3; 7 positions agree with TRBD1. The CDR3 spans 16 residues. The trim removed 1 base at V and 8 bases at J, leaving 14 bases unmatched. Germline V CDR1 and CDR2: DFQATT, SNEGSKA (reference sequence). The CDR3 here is CSARVQGGMGAYTIYF. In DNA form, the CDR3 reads TGCAGTGCTAGAGTTCAGGGGGGAATGGGCGCCTACACCATATATTTT.

The CDR3 here is CSASFRLAGGSTDTQYF. In DNA, the CDR3 is TGCAGTGCTAGCTTCCGACTAGCGGGGGGGAGCACAGATACGCAGTATTTT. V gene TRBV20-1 combines with J gene TRBJ2-3; TRBD2 agrees at 14 bases. The V gene end was trimmed by 3 bases and the J gene end by 0 bases; junction bases not matched to a gene: 5. This CDR3 comprises 17 residues. The germline V gene encodes CDR1 DFQATT and CDR2 SNEGSKA (reference sequence).

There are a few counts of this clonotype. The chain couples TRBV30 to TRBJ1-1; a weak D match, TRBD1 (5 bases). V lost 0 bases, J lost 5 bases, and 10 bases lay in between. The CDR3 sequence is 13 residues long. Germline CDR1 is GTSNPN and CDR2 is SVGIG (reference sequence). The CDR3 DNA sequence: TGTGCCTGGAGTGTAGGGGATGGGACTGAAGCTTTCTTT. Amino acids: CAWSVGDGTEAFF.

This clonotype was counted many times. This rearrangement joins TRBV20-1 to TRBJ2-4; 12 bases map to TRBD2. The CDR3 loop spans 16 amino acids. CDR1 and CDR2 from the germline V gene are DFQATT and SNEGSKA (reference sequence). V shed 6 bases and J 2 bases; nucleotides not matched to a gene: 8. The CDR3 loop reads CSAGETSGSTKNIQYF. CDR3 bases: TGCAGTGCCGGTGAGACTAGCGGGAGTACCAAAAACATTCAGTACTTC.

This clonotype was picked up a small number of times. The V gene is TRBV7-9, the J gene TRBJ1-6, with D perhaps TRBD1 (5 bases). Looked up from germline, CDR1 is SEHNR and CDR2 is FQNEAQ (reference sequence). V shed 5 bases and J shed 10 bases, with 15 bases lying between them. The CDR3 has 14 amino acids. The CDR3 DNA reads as TGTGCCAGCAGCGTAAGGGAGCGGGGCTCACCCCTCCACTTT. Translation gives CASSVRERGSPLHF.

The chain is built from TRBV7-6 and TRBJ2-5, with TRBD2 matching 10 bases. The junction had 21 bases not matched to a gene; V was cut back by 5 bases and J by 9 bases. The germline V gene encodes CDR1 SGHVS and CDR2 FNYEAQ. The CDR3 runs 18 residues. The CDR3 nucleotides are TGTGCCAGCAGCCCCTACCCTGCTTCCCTAGCGGGAGCTGGTGCCCAGTACTTC. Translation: CASSPYPASLAGAGAQYF.

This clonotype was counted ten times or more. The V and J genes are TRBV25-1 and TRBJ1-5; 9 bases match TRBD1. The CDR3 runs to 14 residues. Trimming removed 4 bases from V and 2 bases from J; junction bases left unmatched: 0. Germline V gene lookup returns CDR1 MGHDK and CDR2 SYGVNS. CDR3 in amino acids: CASSGDRGNQPQHF. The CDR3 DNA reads TGTGCCAGCAGTGGGGACAGGGGCAATCAGCCCCAGCATTTT.

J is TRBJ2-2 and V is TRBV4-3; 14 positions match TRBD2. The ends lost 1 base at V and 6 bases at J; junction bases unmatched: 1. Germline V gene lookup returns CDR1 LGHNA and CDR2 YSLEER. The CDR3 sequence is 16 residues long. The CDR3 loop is CASSQGTSGRPGELFF. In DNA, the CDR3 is TGCGCCAGCAGCCAAGGGACTAGCGGGAGGCCCGGGGAGCTGTTTTTT.

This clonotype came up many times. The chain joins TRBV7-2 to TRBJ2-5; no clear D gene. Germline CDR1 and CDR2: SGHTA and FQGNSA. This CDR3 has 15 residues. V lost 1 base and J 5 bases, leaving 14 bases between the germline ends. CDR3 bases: TGTGCCAGCAGCTTAGTCCTAGTAGTGGGCGAGACCCAGTACTTC. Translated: CASSLVLVVGETQYF. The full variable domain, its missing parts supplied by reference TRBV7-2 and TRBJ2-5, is GAGVSQSPSNKVTEKGKDVELRCDPISGHTALYWYRQSLGQGLEFLIYFQGNSAPDKSGLPSDRFSAERTGGSVSTLTIQRTQQEDSAVYLCASSLVLVVGETQYFGPGTRLLVL.

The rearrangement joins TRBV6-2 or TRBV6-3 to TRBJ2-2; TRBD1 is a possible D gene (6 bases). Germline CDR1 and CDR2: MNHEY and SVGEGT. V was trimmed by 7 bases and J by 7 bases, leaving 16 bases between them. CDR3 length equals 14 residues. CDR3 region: CASTYTGLGGELFF. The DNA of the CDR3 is TGTGCCAGCACCTACACAGGGTTAGGCGGGGAGCTGTTTTTT.

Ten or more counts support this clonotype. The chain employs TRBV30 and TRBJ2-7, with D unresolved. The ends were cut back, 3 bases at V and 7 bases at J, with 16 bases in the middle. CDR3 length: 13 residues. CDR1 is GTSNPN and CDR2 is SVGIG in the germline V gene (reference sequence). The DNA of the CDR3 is TGTGCCTGGAGCCCGGGCCGTATGAGGGAGCAGTACTTC. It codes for CAWSPGRMREQYF.

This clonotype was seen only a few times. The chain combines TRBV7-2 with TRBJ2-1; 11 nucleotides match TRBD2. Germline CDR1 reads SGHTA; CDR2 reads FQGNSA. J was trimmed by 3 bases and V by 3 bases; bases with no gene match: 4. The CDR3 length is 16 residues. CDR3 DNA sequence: TGTGCCAGCAGCTTGATAGCGGGGGGGTTCTACAATGAGCAGTTCTTC. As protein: CASSLIAGGFYNEQFF.